This TCR beta chain was sequenced in a study of shared clonotypes between healthy human individuals. Study-wide context: A couple of women and three men aged 18 to 49 made up the donors.

Researchers partitioned CD4+ cells into CD45RA+ naive and CD45RA-negative memory subsets. The method was immunoSEQ multiplex PCR; TCRdb's version includes in-frame clones alone and lacks a portion of them. The sample includes about 1.5 million clones, approximately 98% of them seen just once. The CDR3 contains 17 residues. Germline V CDR1 and CDR2: SGDLS, YYNGEE. Trimming cost V 0 bases and J 2 bases; bases outside gene matches: 7. This clone was observed a single time. V usage is TRBV9 and J usage is TRBJ2-5; 10 bases align to TRBD2. The sequencing input was naive CD4+ T cells sorted from blood. Subset reported: CD45RA+ positively selected. This clonotype originated in a man aged 25 to 45 in good health. CDR3: CASSVAVLAGQQETQYF. CDR3 nucleotide sequence: TGTGCCAGCAGCGTAGCAGTACTAGCGGGGCAGCAAGAGACCCAGTACTTC.